The present TCR beta chain was sequenced within a study of CD8+CD57+ T cells in acquired aplastic anemia. Study conclusions and caveats: Common to patients and controls were about 31 CD8+ CDR3 sequences.

This CDR3 spans 14 amino acids. Germline V CDR1 and CDR2: SGHVS, FQNEAQ. Trimming removed 1 base from V and 5 bases from J; junction bases left unmatched: 4. As for this clonotype: Its target is unknown.

Sequenced patients had shown CD8+CD57+ cell expansion by flow cytometry. Patients had undergone no therapy by the time their blood was sampled. According to the study, genomic DNA was the template for TCR beta VDJ and CDR3 profiling. TCRdb processed the reads anew with MiXCR; each CDR3 protein has one entry. The sample shows approximately 260,000 distinct CDR3 sequences, roughly 82% of them seen only once. Sample: sorted CD4+, CD8+, or CD8+CD57+ T cells (not recorded which) from PBMCs. The source is a human donor with aplastic anemia. The chain employs TRBV7-8 and TRBJ2-7; 8 positions match TRBD1. Here the CDR3 reads CASSLGQGADEQYF. The CDR3 DNA reads as TGTGCCAGCAGCTTAGGTCAGGGGGCGGACGAGCAGTACTTC.